This TCR beta chain was documented in a study of T cell responses to AZD1222 COVID-19 vaccine. V was pared by 2 bases and J by 2 bases, with 7 bases of the junction left unmatched. This CDR3 comprises 16 residues. Germline-derived CDR1 and CDR2 are MGHDK and SYGVNS. Profiled with immunoSEQ multiplex PCR; TCRdb holds only in-frame clones, not every one. The data show 150,000 to 200,000 clones, approximately 90% seen once. This clone was seen just once. This material consisted of peripheral blood, taken on day 0 of AZD1222 vaccination. The chain combines TRBV25-1 with TRBJ2-3; 7 bases fit TRBD1. The receptor was derived from an adult in good health. CDR3 DNA sequence: TGTGCCAGCAGTGAAGACAACAGGGGATACACAGATACGCAGTATTTT. Translation: CASSEDNRGYTDTQYF. Supplemented by reference TRBV25-1 and TRBJ2-3, the full variable domain reads EADIYQTPRYLVIGTGKKITLECSQTMGHDKMYWYQQDPGMELHLIHYSYGVNSTEKGDLSSESTVSRIRTEHFPLTLESARPSHTSQYLCASSEDNRGYTDTQYFGPGTRLTVL.